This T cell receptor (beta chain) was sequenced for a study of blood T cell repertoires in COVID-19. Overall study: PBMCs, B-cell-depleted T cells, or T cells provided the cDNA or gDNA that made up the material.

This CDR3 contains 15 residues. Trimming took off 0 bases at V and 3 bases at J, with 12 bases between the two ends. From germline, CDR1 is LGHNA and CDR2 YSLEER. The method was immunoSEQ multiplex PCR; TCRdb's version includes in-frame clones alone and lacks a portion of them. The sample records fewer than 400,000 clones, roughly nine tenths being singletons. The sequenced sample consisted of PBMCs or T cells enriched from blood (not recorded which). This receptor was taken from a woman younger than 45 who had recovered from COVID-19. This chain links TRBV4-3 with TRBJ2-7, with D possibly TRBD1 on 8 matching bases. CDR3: CASSQDYRGGYEQYF. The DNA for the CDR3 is TGCGCCAGCAGCCAAGACTACAGGGGGGGCTACGAGCAGTACTTC.